This TCR beta chain came from a study of blood T cell repertoires in COVID-19. In the study overall: Both acute and convalescent COVID-19 samples were obtained from the United States, Italy and Spain. PBMCs, B-cell-depleted T cells, or T cells were the source of the cDNA or gDNA that made up the material.

Deletions cut 3 bases from V and 5 bases from J, with 11 bases between. Germline assignment: CDR1 DFQATT and CDR2 SNEGSKA (reference sequence). The CDR3 contains 12 residues. Clones were read by immunoSEQ multiplex PCR, and TCRdb kept only the in-frame ones, dropping some. The sample yields about 440,000 clones, around nine tenths seen once. Membership in each cohort depended on participant-reported clinical history. The specimen sequenced was PBMCs or T cells enriched from blood (not recorded which). The chain links TRBV20-1 to TRBJ2-7, with unresolved D. The origin of this receptor is a woman aged 18-35 years with acute COVID-19. DNA of the CDR3: TGCAGTGCTAGTAGGAGTTTCCACGAGCAGTACTTC. Protein product: CSASRSFHEQYF.